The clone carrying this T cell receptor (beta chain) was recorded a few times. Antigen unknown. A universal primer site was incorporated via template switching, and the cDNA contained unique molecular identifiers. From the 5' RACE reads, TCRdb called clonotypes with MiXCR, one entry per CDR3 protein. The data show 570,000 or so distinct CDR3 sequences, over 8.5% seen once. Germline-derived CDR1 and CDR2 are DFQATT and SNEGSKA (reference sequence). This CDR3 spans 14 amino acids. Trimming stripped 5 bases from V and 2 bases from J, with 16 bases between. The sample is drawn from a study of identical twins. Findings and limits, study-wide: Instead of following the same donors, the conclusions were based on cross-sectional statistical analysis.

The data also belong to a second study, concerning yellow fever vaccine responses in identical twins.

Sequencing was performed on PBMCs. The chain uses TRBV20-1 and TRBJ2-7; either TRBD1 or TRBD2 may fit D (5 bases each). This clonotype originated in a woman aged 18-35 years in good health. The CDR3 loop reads CSARRDLSPYEQYF. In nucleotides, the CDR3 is TGCAGTGCTCGACGGGACCTTAGCCCCTACGAGCAGTACTTC.